This T cell receptor beta chain was observed in a study of Ad26.COV2.S vaccination and SARS-CoV-2 variants. About the study: COV1001, an Ad26.COV2.S trial, supplied this vaccine-arm donor. Ad26.COV2.S given intramuscularly, once or twice 56 days apart.

Treatment specified: about 20 received Ad26.COV2.S at low or high dose, single or two shots; about five received placebo; per-sample allocation not given. The investigators took samples on day 63 after the first vaccine or placebo injection. Study conclusions and caveats: Substantial breadth in spike-specific CD8+ and CD4+ T cell responses was reportedly seen after vaccination. Among vaccine recipients, spike-specific TCR breadth exceeded that of placebo recipients.

Libraries were prepared by immunoSEQ multiplex PCR; TCRdb keeps only in-frame clonotypes and omits some of them. The table has about 440,000 clones, 90% seen once. With regard to this clone: The antigen is not known.

The V gene's germline CDR1 is SGHAT and CDR2 FQNNGV. Trimming stripped 0 bases from V and 8 bases from J, with 13 bases between. The CDR3 totals 14 residues. The rearrangement joins TRBV11-2 to TRBJ2-5; D unclear. The origin of this receptor is a person aged 18 to 59 who received the Ad26.COV2.S COVID-19 vaccine or a placebo. The source was peripheral blood, collected in a trial of Ad26.COV2.S vaccine versus placebo. The CDR3: CASSLDPSPETQYF. The CDR3 nucleotides read TGTGCCAGCAGCTTAGATCCATCCCCAGAAACCCAGTACTTC.